This T cell receptor (beta chain) is drawn from a study of T cell repertoires in cytomegalovirus infection. Germline V gene sequence: CDR1 MGHRA, CDR2 YSYEKL. V was pared by 1 base and J by 7 bases, with 14 bases between. The CDR3 length is 15 residues. Points on this clonotype: What it binds is unknown.

In TCRdb, the reads were re-called with MiXCR into one record per CDR3 protein. This sample has roughly 700,000 distinct CDR3 sequences, with 30% to 35% found just once. This receptor was taken from a human donor in good health (CMV status not recorded). Some clones in this sample may be carry-over from other donors' samples. Material: cultured PBMCs, obtained from culture after CMV antigen stimulation. The genes are TRBV4-1 and TRBJ1-5, with D perhaps TRBD1 (5 bases). The CDR3 DNA reads TGCGCCAGCAGCCAAGGTCGGGGGGTACGACAGCCCCAGCATTTT. It codes for CASSQGRGVRQPQHF.